The present entry profiles one T cell receptor beta chain with its context. This sample was included in a study of blood T cell repertoires in COVID-19. For the study at large: Some COVID-19 samples were acute and others convalescent; all came from the United States, Italy and Spain. PBMCs, B-cell-depleted T cells, or T cells were the source of the cDNA or gDNA that made up the material.

Original processing notes: Nucleated cell number was recorded as an estimate derived from reference gene primer amplification. Here immunoSEQ multiplex PCR was the method, and the copy in TCRdb shows in-frame clones only, minus some. V, J and clone size reflect that table, while D and trimming were determined from the DNA. The table lists some 300,000 clones, approximately 88% of them singletons, with 6.9% in the top ten. V was trimmed by 5 bases and J by 4 bases, leaving 3 bases between them. The CDR3 is 11 residues long. Germline CDR1 MNHEY, CDR2 SVGAGI. This chain uses TRBV6-5 with TRBJ2-1; the D is unclear. The sequencing sample was made of peripheral blood. This sequence originates from a woman aged 25 to 39 who had recovered from COVID-19. Written as DNA, the CDR3 is TGTGCCAGCAGTCAGTACAATGAGCAGTTCTTC. Translating gives CASSQYNEQFF.